The T cell receptor (beta chain) under discussion was sequenced for a study of T cell responses to AZD1222 COVID-19 vaccine. The study, taken as a whole, reports: Sampled repertoires all dated from after the peak T cell response. Two doses of AZD1222 preceded a rise in Spike-specific TCR breadth and depth. Donors in the cohort were predominantly white British and more often female, and clonal diversity was possibly underestimated.

Germline lookup yields CDR1 SQVTM and CDR2 ANQGSEA. This CDR3 spans 13 amino acids. V shed 7 bases and J shed 0 bases, with 13 bases lying between them. Here immunoSEQ multiplex PCR was the method, and the copy in TCRdb shows in-frame clones only, minus some. Of roughly 180,000 clones listed, approximately 91% were seen once; the top ten hold 1.9%. Details on this clone: What it binds is not known.

The J gene is TRBJ2-7, the V gene TRBV29-1; no reliable D call. This material consisted of peripheral blood, taken on day 0 of AZD1222 vaccination. This clonotype was obtained from an adult in good health. CDR3 amino acids: CSAHNSLSYEQYF. As DNA, the CDR3 is TGCAGCGCCCATAACAGCCTCTCCTACGAGCAGTACTTC.